This TCR beta chain came from a study of T-cell reconstitution after alpha-beta-depleted transplantation in children. TCRbeta library construction was performed incorporating unique molecular identifiers. TCRdb passed the PCR reads through MiXCR, listing each CDR3 protein once. The table lists some 550,000 distinct CDR3 sequences, about 17% of them singletons, with over 3% in the top ten. CDR1 and CDR2 (germline): SQVTM, ANQGSEA. This CDR3 is 12 amino acids long. On this clonotype: The junction and the germline gene differ at one end; a read error may be behind it.

This clonotype originated in a human donor who donated a stem cell graft to a child with acute lymphoblastic leukemia. The material sequenced was PBMCs from the stem cell graft donor, taken from the stem cell graft. The V gene is TRBV29-1, the J gene TRBJ1-2; no clear D. The chain's CDR3 is CSIELGGKGYTF. DNA for the CDR3: TGCAGCATTGAGCTGGGAGGGAAAGGCTACACCTTC.